This is a list of T cell receptor beta chains from one sample in a study of cytomegalovirus exposure and HLA in healthy donors. Measured with immunoSEQ multiplex PCR; TCRdb has only the in-frame clones, and not every one. Seen here are about 43,000 clones, approximately 47% observed once, and the top ten hold under 6.5%. What was sequenced was PBMCs. The receptors stem from a man in his 60s in good health and CMV-seronegative. Both conserved end residues are part of each CDR3. D genes are given only for firm matches. Rows give clone size only sometimes, using once, few, many, or a class for an expanded clone.

size: few; J: TRBJ2-1; V: TRBV21-1; D: NA; DNA: TGTGCCAGCAGCAAATTTAACAGGGGCCGTCGTGAGCAGTTCTTC; CDR3: CASSKFNRGRREQFF
size: NA; J: TRBJ2-7; V: TRBV7-8; D: TRBD2; DNA: TGTGCCAGCAGCGCAAGTCCCGGGACTAGCTCCTACGAGCAGTACTTC; CDR3: CASSASPGTSSYEQYF
size: NA; J: TRBJ1-2; V: TRBV5-4; D: TRBD1; DNA: TGTGCCAGCAGCGTTCAGGACAGGGGGAGCTACACCTTC; CDR3: CASSVQDRGSYTF
size: few; J: TRBJ2-7; V: TRBV7-8; D: NA; DNA: TGTGCCAGCAGCTTTCCCGGGACCTACGAGCAGTACTTC; CDR3: CASSFPGTYEQYF
size: NA; J: TRBJ2-7; V: TRBV30; D: NA; DNA: TGTGCCTGGACCCAAATGGGGCGCAACGAGCAGTACTTC; CDR3: CAWTQMGRNEQYF
size: NA; J: TRBJ2-3; V: TRBV10-3; D: NA; DNA: TGTGCCATCAGTGAGGGGGCAATCGGGGGTCAGGTCACAGATACGCAGTATTTT; CDR3: CAISEGAIGGQVTDTQYF
size: NA; J: TRBJ2-7; V: TRBV25-1; D: TRBD1; DNA: TGTGCCAGCAGTCTGAACAGGGGCGGCGAGCAGTACTTC; CDR3: CASSLNRGGEQYF
size: NA; J: TRBJ1-2; V: TRBV18; D: NA; DNA: TGTGCCAGCTCACCACAAAGGGAGGGTTATGGCTACACCTTC; CDR3: CASSPQREGYGYTF
size: NA; J: TRBJ2-7; V: TRBV29-1; D: TRBD2; DNA: TGCAGCGTTGAACCTTCGGGAGGGCCAGTGGAGCAGTACTTC; CDR3: CSVEPSGGPVEQYF
size: NA; J: TRBJ1-4; V: TRBV9; D: NA; DNA: TGTGCCAGCAGCCCTCTGGTATTGGGGAGTGAAAAACTGTTTTTT; CDR3: CASSPLVLGSEKLFF
size: NA; J: TRBJ1-2; V: TRBV18; D: NA; DNA: TGTGCCAGCTCACCAGCGGGCCACTTAATAGCTAACTATGGCTACACCTTC; CDR3: CASSPAGHLIANYGYTF
size: NA; J: TRBJ2-7; V: TRBV6-7; D: TRBD2; DNA: TGTGCCAGCAGGGCGGGGGGCAGGGTTTGGGCCTACGAGCAGTACTTC; CDR3: CASRAGGRVWAYEQYF
size: NA; J: TRBJ2-6; V: TRBV2; D: NA; DNA: TGTGCCAGCCACCCAGGGGTGGGGGCCAACGTCCTGACTTTC; CDR3: CASHPGVGANVLTF
size: medium-sized; J: TRBJ1-1; V: TRBV6-1; D: NA; DNA: TGTGCCAGCAGTGAAGATGGGCAGAACATGAACACTGAAGCTTTCTTT; CDR3: CASSEDGQNMNTEAFF
size: NA; J: TRBJ1-2; V: TRBV9; D: NA; DNA: TGTGCCAGCAGCGGTCGGGGTCTTAACTATGGCTACACCTTC; CDR3: CASSGRGLNYGYTF
size: NA; J: TRBJ2-7; V: TRBV25-1; D: TRBD2; DNA: TGTGCCAGCGGACCGGGACTAGCGGGAGTCGAGCAGTACTTC; CDR3: CASGPGLAGVEQYF
size: few; J: TRBJ1-2; V: TRBV10-3; D: TRBD1; DNA: TGTGCCATCAGCCAGGGGGCGGAAGGCTACACCTTC; CDR3: CAISQGAEGYTF
size: NA; J: TRBJ2-3; V: TRBV7-3; D: NA; DNA: TGTGCCAGCAAACCCGACCGGCGGTCCGATACGCAGTATTTT; CDR3: CASKPDRRSDTQYF
size: many; J: TRBJ1-1; V: TRBV28; D: NA; DNA: TGTGCCAGCAGTTTGTACCGGCAGAGGGCTTTCTTT; CDR3: CASSLYRQRAFF
size: NA; J: TRBJ1-5; V: TRBV2; D: NA; DNA: TGTGCCAGCAGTGGGGATGGGGGGGGGTTTGGGCAGCCCCAGCATTTT; CDR3: CASSGDGGGFGQPQHF
size: NA; J: TRBJ2-7; V: TRBV6-5; D: NA; DNA: TGTGCCAGCAGTCCGACAGTTTTAAGCTCCTACGAGCAGTACTTC; CDR3: CASSPTVLSSYEQYF
size: few; J: TRBJ2-3; V: TRBV12-5; D: NA; DNA: TGTGCTAGTGGTTTCTACCCAGGTGGCCATACGCAGTATTTT; CDR3: CASGFYPGGHTQYF
size: many; J: TRBJ2-7; V: TRBV4-1; D: NA; DNA: TGCGCCAGCAGCCAGTTGGGACTCTACGAGCAGTACTTC; CDR3: CASSQLGLYEQYF
size: few; J: TRBJ2-3; V: TRBV30; D: NA; DNA: TGTGCCTGGAGTGGAGGGCGGACCATGGATACGCAGTATTTT; CDR3: CAWSGGRTMDTQYF
size: few; J: TRBJ2-3; V: TRBV29-1; D: NA; DNA: TGCAGCGTTGGGGGAGTCGGCACAGATACGCAGTATTTT; CDR3: CSVGGVGTDTQYF
size: NA; J: TRBJ2-7; V: TRBV6-5; D: TRBD1; DNA: TGTGCCAGCAGCCAACGACAGGGGTACGAGCAGTACTTC; CDR3: CASSQRQGYEQYF
size: once; J: TRBJ2-3; V: TRBV7-7; D: NA; DNA: TGTGCCAGCAGCTCCAGCGGGAGCACAGATACGCAGTATTTT; CDR3: CASSSSGSTDTQYF
size: NA; J: TRBJ2-7; V: TRBV19; D: NA; DNA: TGTGCCAGTAGTATAGTGCATAGCGGTAACTACGAGCAGTACTTC; CDR3: CASSIVHSGNYEQYF
size: NA; J: TRBJ2-1; V: TRBV14; D: TRBD2; DNA: TGTGCCAGCAGTCCCACAGTTCGGCTAGCGGGAGATGAGCAGTTCTTC; CDR3: CASSPTVRLAGDEQFF
size: NA; J: TRBJ2-7; V: TRBV5-5; D: NA; DNA: TGTGCCAGCAGCCGGACAGTTTACGAGCAGTACTTC; CDR3: CASSRTVYEQYF
size: few; J: TRBJ1-5; V: TRBV2; D: TRBD1; DNA: TGTGCCAGTTTATTACAGGGGAGCGATCAGCCCCAGCATTTT; CDR3: CASLLQGSDQPQHF
size: few; J: TRBJ1-5; V: TRBV10-3; D: TRBD1; DNA: TGTGCCATCAGTGGGGGGACAGGGAGGGATCAGCCCCAGCATTTT; CDR3: CAISGGTGRDQPQHF
size: NA; J: TRBJ2-5; V: TRBV6-8; D: NA; DNA: TGTGCCAGCAGTTACTGGTTCGGGGGTATGGAGACCCAGTACTTC; CDR3: CASSYWFGGMETQYF
size: NA; J: TRBJ2-7; V: TRBV10-2; D: TRBD2; DNA: TGCGCCAGCAGTTTGACTAGCGGGCTGTACGAGCAGTACTTC; CDR3: CASSLTSGLYEQYF
size: few; J: TRBJ2-1; V: TRBV30; D: TRBD2; DNA: TGTGCCTGGAGTCGAGGACTAGCGGCCAATGAGCAGTTCTTC; CDR3: CAWSRGLAANEQFF
size: NA; J: TRBJ2-3; V: TRBV28; D: TRBD2; DNA: TGTGCCAGCAGTTTTCCCCGACTAGCGGGAGGGAGAGATACGCAGTATTTT; CDR3: CASSFPRLAGGRDTQYF
size: NA; J: TRBJ1-5; V: TRBV29-1; D: NA; DNA: TGCAGCGTTGCAGGGGGCAATCAGCCCCAGCATTTT; CDR3: CSVAGGNQPQHF
size: NA; J: TRBJ2-3; V: TRBV7-7; D: NA; DNA: TGTGCCAGCAGCTTAGCGCTCGGGGATACGCAGTATTTT; CDR3: CASSLALGDTQYF
size: NA; J: TRBJ1-1; V: TRBV6-4; D: NA; DNA: TGTGCCAGCAGTGTAGGAACGAGGACTGAAGCTTTCTTT; CDR3: CASSVGTRTEAFF
size: NA; J: TRBJ2-3; V: TRBV10-1; D: NA; DNA: TGCGCCAGCAGCTTCGGACAAGGCACAGATACGCAGTATTTT; CDR3: CASSFGQGTDTQYF
size: few; J: TRBJ1-4; V: TRBV5-4; D: TRBD1; DNA: TGTGCCAGCAGCTTACACGCCGGGACAGCTAATGAAAAACTGTTTTTT; CDR3: CASSLHAGTANEKLFF
size: NA; J: TRBJ1-2; V: TRBV2; D: NA; DNA: TGTGCCAGTAGTGAAACAGGGTTAGACTATGGCTACACCTTC; CDR3: CASSETGLDYGYTF
size: few; J: TRBJ2-1; V: TRBV7-7; D: TRBD2; DNA: TGTGCCAGCAGCCAGCGGGGGGGAGCTTCCTACAATGAGCAGTTCTTC; CDR3: CASSQRGGASYNEQFF
size: NA; J: TRBJ2-5; V: TRBV30; D: TRBD1; DNA: TGTGCCTCCTCTGACCGGGACAGACAAGAGACCCAGTACTTC; CDR3: CASSDRDRQETQYF
size: once; J: TRBJ1-1; V: TRBV7-9; D: NA; DNA: TGTGCCAGCAGCGGGGGGGAAGCTTTCTTT; CDR3: CASSGGEAFF
size: NA; J: TRBJ1-2; V: TRBV7-9; D: TRBD1; DNA: TGTGCCAGCGTACAGGGGGCTCGTAACTATGGCTACACCTTC; CDR3: CASVQGARNYGYTF
size: NA; J: TRBJ2-1; V: TRBV28; D: NA; DNA: TGTGCCAGCATTGATCGGGTGAGTGAGCAGTTCTTC; CDR3: CASIDRVSEQFF
size: NA; J: TRBJ1-1; V: TRBV18; D: NA; DNA: TGTGCCAGCTCACCCGTAGGGGGAAACACTGAAGCTTTCTTT; CDR3: CASSPVGGNTEAFF
size: NA; J: TRBJ2-7; V: TRBV7-9; D: NA; DNA: TGTGCCAGCAGCAAGGGGGCGGGAGGAGGGATTTACGAGCAGTACTTC; CDR3: CASSKGAGGGIYEQYF
size: few; J: TRBJ2-7; V: TRBV5-1; D: TRBD2; DNA: TGCGCCAGCAGCTTGGCGACTAGCGGGAGGACCTACGAGCAGTACTTC; CDR3: CASSLATSGRTYEQYF
size: NA; J: TRBJ1-2; V: TRBV14; D: TRBD1; DNA: TGTGCCAGCAGCCGTCCCGGGACAGGGGCGTCCGGATATGGCTACACCTTC; CDR3: CASSRPGTGASGYGYTF
size: NA; J: TRBJ2-7; V: TRBV5-1; D: TRBD2; DNA: TGCGCCGGCAGCTTGGCCCCGGGCGCTAGCGGTGCCTACGAGCAGTACTTC; CDR3: CAGSLAPGASGAYEQYF
size: NA; J: TRBJ1-5; V: TRBV7-8; D: TRBD1; DNA: TGTGCCAGCAGTCTACAGGGGGCTGGGGGTCAGCCCCAGCATTTT; CDR3: CASSLQGAGGQPQHF
size: once; J: TRBJ2-1; V: TRBV29-1; D: TRBD2; DNA: TGCAGCCTCCGGGGGTTTAGCGGGAGTTACAATGAGCAGTTCTTC; CDR3: CSLRGFSGSYNEQFF
size: NA; J: TRBJ1-6; V: TRBV6-5; D: NA; DNA: TGTGCCAGCAACTCGGGCCGGAGGTTCCACTTT; CDR3: CASNSGRRFHF
size: NA; J: TRBJ1-5; V: TRBV18; D: TRBD1; DNA: TGTGCCAGCTCACTTGGGACAGGGGGTCAGCCCCAGCATTTT; CDR3: CASSLGTGGQPQHF
size: NA; J: TRBJ2-3; V: TRBV5-1; D: TRBD1; DNA: TGCGCCAGCAGCGGCGGACAGGGGGCCACAGATACGCAGTATTTT; CDR3: CASSGGQGATDTQYF
size: few; J: TRBJ2-1; V: TRBV9; D: NA; DNA: TGTGCCAGCAGCGTCACAGGGTTTGCTGAGCAGTTCTTC; CDR3: CASSVTGFAEQFF
size: few; J: TRBJ1-1; V: TRBV6-6; D: TRBD1; DNA: TGTGCCAGCAGTTACACAGGGGGCAGCCCTGAAGCTTTCTTT; CDR3: CASSYTGGSPEAFF